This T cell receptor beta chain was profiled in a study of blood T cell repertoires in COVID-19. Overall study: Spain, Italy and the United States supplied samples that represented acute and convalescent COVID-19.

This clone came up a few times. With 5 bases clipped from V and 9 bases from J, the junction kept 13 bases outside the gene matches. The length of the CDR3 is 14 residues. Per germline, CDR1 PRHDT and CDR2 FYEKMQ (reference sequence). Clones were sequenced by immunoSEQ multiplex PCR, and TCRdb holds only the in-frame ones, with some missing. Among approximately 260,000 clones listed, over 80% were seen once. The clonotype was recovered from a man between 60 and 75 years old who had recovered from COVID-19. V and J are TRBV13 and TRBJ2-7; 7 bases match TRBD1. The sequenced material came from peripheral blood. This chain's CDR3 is CASSPTGQRTPQYF. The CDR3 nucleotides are TGTGCCAGCAGCCCAACGGGACAGAGGACCCCGCAGTACTTC.